The rows below give T cell receptor beta chains drawn from one sample of a study of shared clonotypes between healthy human individuals. Profiling relied on immunoSEQ multiplex PCR, and the TCRdb table lists in-frame clones only, not all of them. The table has millions of clones, approximately 93% seen once. The sample taken for sequencing was naive CD4+ T cells from PBMCs. The receptor source for this set is a man younger than 35 in good health. Some clones in this sample may be carry-over from other donors' samples. The CDR3 runs from the conserved cysteine through the conserved F or W. D genes are given only for firm matches. Only part of the rows carry a size: once, few, many, or a class if the clone is expanded.

d_call j_call v_call clone_size cdr3_aa cdr3_nt
TRBD2 TRBJ2-1 TRBV28 NA CASSYPRASGSNEQFF TGTGCCAGCAGCTATCCCCGGGCTAGCGGGAGCAATGAGCAGTTCTTC
NA TRBJ2-3 TRBV5-1 NA CASSLDFPDTQYF TGCGCCAGCAGCTTAGACTTCCCAGATACGCAGTATTTT
TRBD1 TRBJ2-7 TRBV28 NA CASSLQGDYEQYF TGTGCCAGCAGCCTCCAGGGGGACTACGAGCAGTACTTC
NA TRBJ1-5 TRBV30 NA CAWSVRGNGNQPQHF TGTGCCTGGAGTGTACGAGGGAACGGGAATCAGCCCCAGCATTTT
TRBD1 TRBJ1-2 TRBV19 once CASLNPGQGSTGYTF TGTGCCAGCCTTAACCCGGGACAGGGTTCTACTGGCTACACCTTC
NA TRBJ2-1 TRBV5-1 NA CASSQANEQFF TGCGCCAGCAGCCAGGCAAATGAGCAGTTCTTC
TRBD1 TRBJ2-3 TRBV5-1 NA CASSRDSHRDTQYF TGCGCCAGCAGCCGGGACAGCCATAGGGATACGCAGTATTTT
NA TRBJ2-1 TRBV29-1 NA CSVGGWISSYNEQFF TGCAGCGTTGGGGGATGGATTAGCTCCTACAATGAGCAGTTCTTC
TRBD1 TRBJ1-1 TRBV2 NA CASSIQGMESTEAFF TGTGCCAGCAGTATACAGGGGATGGAGTCGACTGAAGCTTTCTTT
NA TRBJ2-5 TRBV2 NA CASSEPLVGKTQYF TGTGCCAGCAGTGAACCTCTAGTTGGGAAGACCCAGTACTTC
NA TRBJ1-2 TRBV10-3 NA CAILQDWPNYGYTF TGTGCCATACTTCAAGATTGGCCCAACTATGGCTACACCTTC
NA TRBJ2-3 TRBV7-3 NA CASSSQGRHTDTQYF TGTGCCAGCAGCTCCCAAGGGCGGCACACAGATACGCAGTATTTT
NA TRBJ2-3 TRBV5-4 once CASSRGLGLPGGDTQYF TGTGCCAGCAGCCGGGGCTTGGGCCTCCCTGGTGGAGATACGCAGTATTTT
NA TRBJ1-1 TRBV9 NA CASSVVGESAEAFF TGTGCCAGCAGCGTAGTGGGGGAGAGCGCTGAAGCTTTCTTT
NA TRBJ2-3 TRBV5-1 NA CASSGAELGVGDTQYF TGCGCCAGCAGCGGGGCTGAACTAGGAGTGGGGGATACGCAGTATTTT
TRBD1 TRBJ1-5 TRBV7-2 NA CASSLGQDLNQPQHF TGTGCCAGCAGCCTGGGACAGGATTTAAATCAGCCCCAGCATTTT
TRBD1 TRBJ2-7 TRBV28 NA CASRGPGQGADEQYF TGTGCCAGCAGGGGACCGGGACAGGGGGCCGACGAGCAGTACTTC
NA TRBJ1-1 TRBV5-6 NA CASSSRGALNTEAFF TGTGCCAGCAGCTCCCGGGGGGCCTTGAACACTGAAGCTTTCTTT
NA TRBJ1-5 TRBV27 NA CASSPWRNNQPQHF TGTGCCAGCAGTCCCTGGCGGAACAATCAGCCCCAGCATTTT
NA TRBJ1-2 TRBV28 NA CASRSGLGYTF TGTGCCAGCAGATCGGGGCTTGGCTACACCTTC
NA TRBJ2-3 TRBV10-2 NA CASGRTRTDTQYF TGCGCCAGCGGGAGAACTAGGACAGATACGCAGTATTTT
NA TRBJ1-4 TRBV5-5 NA CASSLEGANEKLFF TGTGCCAGCAGCTTGGAGGGGGCTAATGAAAAACTGTTTTTT
NA TRBJ2-3 TRBV9 NA CASSVVVGDTDTQYF TGTGCCAGCAGCGTAGTAGTAGGTGACACAGATACGCAGTATTTT
NA TRBJ1-4 TRBV11-2 once CASSWTNEKLFF TGTGCCAGCAGCTGGACAAATGAAAAACTGTTTTTT
NA TRBJ2-1 TRBV28 NA CASSAGNEQFF TGTGCCAGCAGTGCAGGGAATGAGCAGTTCTTC
NA TRBJ2-1 TRBV7-6 NA CASSLGSTLSYNEQFF TGTGCCAGCAGCTTAGGTTCCACCTTGTCCTACAATGAGCAGTTCTTC
NA TRBJ1-3 TRBV4-1 once CASSHVQGGAGNTIYF TGCGCCAGCAGCCACGTACAGGGAGGCGCTGGAAACACCATATATTTT
NA TRBJ1-1 TRBV10-3 NA CAAGRGDTEAFF TGTGCCGCCGGACGGGGGGACACTGAAGCTTTCTTT
TRBD2 TRBJ2-1 TRBV7-3 NA CASSAGASGDNEQFF TGTGCCAGCAGCGCCGGGGCTAGCGGAGACAATGAGCAGTTCTTC
TRBD1 TRBJ1-3 TRBV28 NA CASSYNLRDSASGNTIYF TGTGCCAGCAGTTATAACCTAAGGGACAGTGCCTCTGGAAACACCATATATTTT
TRBD2 TRBJ2-1 TRBV6-6 NA CASSLAGPEYNEQFF TGTGCCAGCAGCTTAGCGGGACCCGAATACAATGAGCAGTTCTTC
NA TRBJ2-2 TRBV6-1 NA CASSENGNTGELFF TGTGCCAGCAGTGAAAACGGGAACACCGGGGAGCTGTTTTTT
NA TRBJ2-5 TRBV7-2 NA CASSLSAGVQETQYF TGTGCCAGCAGCCTCTCGGCAGGAGTACAAGAGACCCAGTACTTC
NA TRBJ2-7 TRBV9 once CASSVAAGSAYEQYF TGTGCCAGCAGCGTAGCGGCCGGGTCAGCCTACGAGCAGTACTTC
NA TRBJ2-5 TRBV5-4 NA CASSLQAAQEETQYF TGTGCCAGCAGCTTGCAAGCGGCCCAAGAAGAGACCCAGTACTTC
NA TRBJ1-1 TRBV5-1 NA CASSLETTNTEAFF TGCGCCAGCAGCTTGGAGACAACAAACACTGAAGCTTTCTTT
TRBD2 TRBJ2-3 TRBV7-3 NA CASSPSGRPPDTQYF TGTGCCAGCAGTCCTAGCGGGAGACCCCCAGATACGCAGTATTTT
TRBD2 TRBJ2-5 TRBV5-1 NA CASTPLAGVAETQYF TGCGCCAGCACCCCCCTAGCGGGAGTTGCAGAGACCCAGTACTTC
NA TRBJ1-3 TRBV19 NA CASSIGISRSSGNTIYF TGTGCCAGTAGTATAGGAATATCAAGGAGCTCTGGAAACACCATATATTTT
NA TRBJ2-5 TRBV6-5 NA CASSYAAMRETQYF TGTGCCAGCAGTTATGCGGCTATGCGAGAGACCCAGTACTTC
NA TRBJ1-1 TRBV5-1 NA CASSLGHPDTEAFF TGCGCCAGCAGCTTGGGACATCCAGACACTGAAGCTTTCTTT
TRBD1 TRBJ1-2 TRBV9 NA CASSRPGTGGFYGYTF TGTGCCAGCAGCCGCCCCGGGACAGGGGGCTTCTATGGCTACACCTTC
NA TRBJ1-1 TRBV28 NA CASNGERAEAFF TGTGCCAGCAATGGGGAGAGGGCTGAAGCTTTCTTT
TRBD2 TRBJ2-7 TRBV9 NA CASSALAGVSYEQYF TGTGCCAGCAGCGCACTAGCGGGAGTGTCCTACGAGCAGTACTTC
NA TRBJ1-3 TRBV7-9 NA CASSFSTESSGNTIYF TGTGCCAGCAGCTTCTCGACAGAGAGCTCTGGAAACACCATATATTTT
TRBD1 TRBJ2-5 TRBV5-1 NA CASSQGARVVETQYF TGCGCCAGCAGCCAGGGGGCGCGGGTCGTGGAGACCCAGTACTTC
NA TRBJ2-5 TRBV10-3 NA CAISSGGGLETQYF TGTGCCATCAGCTCAGGGGGAGGTTTGGAGACCCAGTACTTC
NA TRBJ2-7 TRBV5-4 once CASSSSSYEQYF TGTGCCAGCAGCTCTAGCTCCTACGAGCAGTACTTC
TRBD1 TRBJ1-4 TRBV18 NA CASSSQGGTEKLFF TGTGCCAGCTCATCGCAGGGGGGGACTGAAAAACTGTTTTTT
NA TRBJ1-2 TRBV5-1 NA CASSLDRADNYGYTF TGCGCCAGCAGCTTGGACAGGGCTGATAACTATGGCTACACCTTC
NA TRBJ1-2 TRBV7-6 NA CASSPGARANYGYTF TGTGCCAGCAGCCCCGGGGCAAGAGCTAACTATGGCTACACCTTC
TRBD2 TRBJ2-5 TRBV2 NA CASRAGEGHETQYF TGTGCCAGCAGGGCGGGGGAGGGCCACGAGACCCAGTACTTC
NA TRBJ2-3 TRBV4-1 NA CASSQWAITDTQYF TGCGCCAGCAGCCAGTGGGCAATCACAGATACGCAGTATTTT